Listed below are T cell receptor beta chains from one sample, sequenced in a study of response to subunit inactivated influenza vaccine. Via MiXCR, TCRdb re-called the RT-PCR reads, giving one row per CDR3 protein. The profile shows hundreds of thousands of distinct CDR3 sequences, approximately 17% of them singletons. The material was PBMCs from blood, obtained more than 4 days after vaccination. These receptors originate from a man aged 50 or older who received an inactivated influenza vaccine. Each CDR3 is given with its conserved first and last residue. D genes are given only for firm matches. The size entry is marked missing in some rows and otherwise reads once, few, many or a size class.

>TRBV15|TRBJ2-7|NA|TRBD1
CATSGDRGFTNEQYF
TGTGCCACCAGCGGAGACAGGGGGTTTACCAACGAGCAGTACTTC
>TRBV12-3/TRBV12-4|TRBJ2-7|few|NA
CASSLGGTGIYEQYF
TGTGCCAGCAGTTTAGGAGGAACAGGGATCTACGAGCAGTACTTC
>TRBV12-3/TRBV12-4|TRBJ2-3|many|TRBD1
CASSPWTGDSFSTDTQYF
TGTGCCAGCAGCCCCTGGACAGGAGACTCGTTTTCCACAGATACGCAGTATTTT
>TRBV7-8|TRBJ1-2|NA|NA
CASSLGSGYDYGYTF
TGTGCCAGCAGCTTAGGGTCAGGGTACGACTATGGCTACACCTTC
>TRBV20-1|TRBJ1-1|NA|TRBD1
CSARERDRGWNTEAFF
TGCAGTGCTAGAGAGAGAGACAGGGGGTGGAACACTGAAGCTTTCTTT
>TRBV4-3|TRBJ1-2|few|NA
CASSQDGGGYGYTF
TGCGCCAGCAGCCAAGATGGGGGTGGCTATGGCTACACCTTC
>TRBV28|TRBJ2-7|NA|NA
CASSRGFRYEQYF
TGTGCCAGCAGTCGGGGGTTTCGATACGAGCAGTACTTC
>TRBV19|TRBJ2-3|NA|TRBD2
CASRGSGSADTQYF
TGTGCCAGTAGAGGTAGCGGGTCCGCAGATACGCAGTATTTT
>TRBV28|TRBJ1-2|many|TRBD1
CASSLLGRGQLSDYGYTF
TGTGCCAGCAGTTTATTGGGCAGGGGGCAGCTTAGTGACTATGGCTACACCTTC
>TRBV7-9|TRBJ2-3|many|NA
CASSSYVYYTDTQYF
TGTGCCAGCAGCTCCTACGTTTATTACACAGATACGCAGTATTTT
>TRBV5-6|TRBJ1-5|few|NA
CASSVVGQAQHF
TGTGCCAGCAGCGTCGTGGGGCAGGCCCAGCATTTT
>TRBV18|TRBJ2-2|NA|NA
CASSPPGRTGELFF
TGTGCCAGCTCACCACCCGGACGTACCGGGGAGCTGTTTTTT
>TRBV7-2|TRBJ2-3|NA|TRBD2
CASSPGLAGATDTQYF
TGTGCCAGCAGCCCCGGACTAGCGGGAGCGACAGATACGCAGTATTTT
>TRBV27|TRBJ2-7|many|NA
CASSWMGAHEQYF
TGTGCCAGCAGTTGGATGGGAGCCCACGAGCAGTACTTC
>TRBV5-1|TRBJ2-3|NA|TRBD1
CASSLAGTGTDTQYF
TGCGCCAGCAGCTTGGCCGGGACAGGGACAGATACGCAGTATTTT
>TRBV5-1|TRBJ2-2|few|TRBD2
CASSLVLAGGNTGELFF
TGCGCCAGCAGCTTGGTACTAGCGGGAGGTAACACCGGGGAGCTGTTTTTT
>TRBV27|TRBJ2-7|few|TRBD1
CASSLWLGRGQEQYF
TGTGCCAGCAGTTTATGGCTTGGCAGGGGGCAGGAGCAGTACTTC
>TRBV6-1|TRBJ1-5|NA|TRBD1
CASSATGGNSNQPQHF
TGTGCCAGCAGTGCAACAGGGGGCAATAGCAATCAGCCCCAGCATTTT
>TRBV4-3|TRBJ2-3|few|TRBD2
CASSQDGSGRADTQYF
TGCGCCAGCAGCCAAGACGGAAGCGGGAGGGCAGATACGCAGTATTTT
>TRBV5-6|TRBJ1-2|NA|NA
CASSRSGSYGYTF
TGTGCCAGCAGCCGTTCGGGAAGCTATGGCTACACCTTC
>TRBV6-2/TRBV6-3|TRBJ1-2|NA|NA
CASSSPREAYYGYTF
TGTGCCAGCAGTTCCCCGCGGGAAGCTTACTATGGCTACACCTTC
>TRBV5-1|TRBJ2-1|NA|NA
CASSLSGWTTGTYNEQFF
TGCGCCAGCAGCTTGAGTGGATGGACTACAGGAACCTACAATGAGCAGTTCTTC
>TRBV11-1|TRBJ2-5|NA|TRBD2
CASRGGLAGFRMQETQYF
TGTGCCAGCAGAGGGGGCCTAGCGGGATTTAGGATGCAAGAGACCCAGTACTTC
>TRBV18|TRBJ2-2|NA|NA
CASSPPRAGVTGELFF
TGTGCCAGCTCACCACCCAGGGCAGGGGTCACCGGGGAGCTGTTTTTT
>TRBV7-6|TRBJ2-7|NA|NA
CASSLITADPYEQYF
TGTGCCAGCAGCTTAATTACAGCCGATCCCTACGAGCAGTACTTC
>TRBV6-1|TRBJ1-2|few|NA
CASSEADHWDGYTF
TGTGCCAGCAGTGAAGCGGACCATTGGGATGGCTACACCTTC
>TRBV6-2/TRBV6-3|TRBJ2-3|NA|NA
CASSFSTPDTQYF
TGTGCCAGCAGTTTTTCGACCCCAGATACGCAGTATTTT
>TRBV2|TRBJ2-7|few|TRBD1
CASIPQGPTGEQYF
TGTGCCAGCATCCCACAGGGGCCGACTGGAGAGCAGTACTTC
>TRBV12-3/TRBV12-4|TRBJ2-7|many|NA
CASTQGPGDLVF
TGTGCCAGCACCCAGGGGCCCGGGGACTTGGTTTTC
>TRBV20-1|TRBJ2-7|few|NA
CSARDLGRSVGEQYF
TGCAGTGCTAGAGATTTGGGACGGTCGGTTGGCGAGCAGTACTTC
>TRBV21-1|TRBJ1-2|NA|NA
CASSKSRGYTF
TGTGCCAGCAGCAAGTCCAGGGGGTACACCTTC
>TRBV5-1|TRBJ1-1|few|TRBD1
CASSLSRDSAMNTEAFF
TGCGCCAGCAGCCTTAGCCGGGACAGCGCCATGAACACTGAAGCTTTCTTT
>TRBV29-1|TRBJ2-2|few|NA
CSVATSLPGELFF
TGCAGCGTCGCCACTAGTTTACCCGGGGAGCTGTTTTTT
>TRBV12-3/TRBV12-4|TRBJ2-6|NA|NA
CASSTNSGANVLTF
TGTGCCAGCAGTACGAACTCTGGGGCCAACGTCCTGACTTTC
>TRBV7-8|TRBJ2-7|few|NA
CASSLKVGGAEQYF
TGTGCCAGCAGCTTAAAAGTTGGAGGGGCCGAGCAGTACTTC
>TRBV20-1|TRBJ2-1|NA|NA
CSGAIRGEQFF
TGCAGTGGGGCAATCAGGGGTGAGCAGTTCTTC
>TRBV7-9|TRBJ2-3|NA|NA
CASSPQSSTDTQYF
TGTGCCAGCAGCCCACAGTCCAGCACAGATACGCAGTATTTT
>TRBV28|TRBJ1-5|few|NA
CASSLFLTPGVDQPQHF
TGTGCCAGCAGTTTATTTCTAACGCCCGGGGTGGATCAGCCCCAGCATTTT
>TRBV6-2/TRBV6-3|TRBJ2-5|NA|NA
CASILQQNQETQYF
TGTGCCAGCATTCTCCAACAGAACCAAGAGACCCAGTACTTC